The following is a T cell receptor beta chain sequence with its context. Its antigen is not known. The J segment lost 7 bases and the V segment lost 4 bases, leaving 6 bases of the junction unmatched. The CDR3 consists of 14 residues. Germline CDR1 and CDR2: LGHNA and YNFKEQ. These data belong to a study of cytomegalovirus exposure and HLA in healthy donors. The PCR used 60 Vbeta and 13 Jbeta primers. In the source study's methods: It was a later analysis that counted 75 million to 90 million unique TCR beta chains, of which roughly 11 million were shared. Measured with immunoSEQ multiplex PCR; TCRdb has only the in-frame clones, and not every one. That table is the source of V, J and clone size, and D and trimming were worked out from the DNA. The profile shows under 150,000 clones, around 72% of them singletons. The study's findings and limits: Apart from CMV serostatus, no immune exposure information was available.

This receptor was identified in a woman aged 35 to 49 in good health and CMV-seronegative. This chain joins TRBV4-2 and TRBJ2-1; 8 positions agree with TRBD2. The sequencing sample was made of PBMCs. CDR3 loop: CASSPGGPRNEQFF. The CDR3 DNA sequence: TGTGCCAGCAGCCCGGGGGGGCCTAGGAATGAGCAGTTCTTC.